Below, one T cell receptor beta chain is given with its context. V lost 7 bases, J lost 7 bases, and 7 bases stayed unmatched. The CDR3 runs to 14 residues. Germline V lookup: CDR1 SGHTA, CDR2 FQGNSA. This specimen comes from a study of blood T cell repertoires in COVID-19. Study at large: Collection of acute and convalescent COVID-19 samples took place in the United States, Italy and Spain.

Original handling: Nucleated cell counts were estimated from reference gene primer amplification. Assay used: immunoSEQ multiplex PCR; TCRdb lists only in-frame clones, some missing. For V, J and clone size, that table is used; D and trimming come from the DNA. This table holds about 160,000 clones, approximately 81% found once. The V call is TRBV7-2, the J call TRBJ1-6, with 7 bases identical to TRBD1. The receptor was derived from a man in his forties with acute or convalescent COVID-19. The sample was peripheral blood. This CDR3 reads CASITGTVNSPLHF. CDR3 in DNA: TGTGCCAGCATCACCGGGACAGTCAATTCACCCCTCCACTTT.